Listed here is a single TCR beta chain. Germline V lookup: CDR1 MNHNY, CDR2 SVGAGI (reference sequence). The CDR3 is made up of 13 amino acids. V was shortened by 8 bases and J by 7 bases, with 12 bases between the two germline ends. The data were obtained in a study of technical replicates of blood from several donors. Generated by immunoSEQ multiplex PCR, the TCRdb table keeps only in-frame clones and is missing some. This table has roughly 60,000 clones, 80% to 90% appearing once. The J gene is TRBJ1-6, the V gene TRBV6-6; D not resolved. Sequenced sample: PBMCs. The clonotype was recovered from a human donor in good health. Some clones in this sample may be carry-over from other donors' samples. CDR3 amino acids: CASLGVVNSPLHF. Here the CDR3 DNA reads TGTGCCAGCCTCGGGGTCGTCAATTCACCCCTCCACTTT.